This record looks at one T cell receptor (beta chain) sequence and its context. Its antigen remains unidentified. The entry originates in a study of T cell repertoires in cytomegalovirus infection. Turning to the study itself: Shared public TCR beta signatures pointed to both CMV infection and a matching HLA type.

General observations from the study: HLA-C-restricted TCR beta clonotypes specific for CMV led the ex vivo response. Individuals carrying CMV plus the relevant HLA were identified by cumulative frequency of public TCR beta families.

A single record per CDR3 protein comes from TCRdb applying MiXCR to the reads. The repertoire includes roughly 500,000 distinct CDR3 sequences, about 15% of them detected once, and 20% to 30% sits in the top ten. Trimming stripped 1 base from V and 3 bases from J, with 13 bases between. Germline V gene data show CDR1 as SGHVS and CDR2 as FNYEAQ. The CDR3 length is 15 residues. The chain employs TRBV7-6 and TRBJ2-7, with D hard to call. Material: CD8+ T cells from PBMCs. The clonotype originates from a human donor in good health (CMV status not recorded). Some clones in this sample may be carry-over from other donors' samples. As DNA, the CDR3 is TGTGCCAGCAGCTTAGAAAATTGGGCGAACTACGAGCAGTACTTC. Amino acids: CASSLENWANYEQYF. Complete variable domain (other parts from reference TRBV7-6 and TRBJ2-7): GAGVSQSPRYKVTKRGQDVALRCDPISGHVSLYWYRQALGQGPEFLTYFNYEAQQDKSGLPNDRFSAERPEGSISTLTIQRTEQRDSAMYRCASSLENWANYEQYFGPGTRLTVT.